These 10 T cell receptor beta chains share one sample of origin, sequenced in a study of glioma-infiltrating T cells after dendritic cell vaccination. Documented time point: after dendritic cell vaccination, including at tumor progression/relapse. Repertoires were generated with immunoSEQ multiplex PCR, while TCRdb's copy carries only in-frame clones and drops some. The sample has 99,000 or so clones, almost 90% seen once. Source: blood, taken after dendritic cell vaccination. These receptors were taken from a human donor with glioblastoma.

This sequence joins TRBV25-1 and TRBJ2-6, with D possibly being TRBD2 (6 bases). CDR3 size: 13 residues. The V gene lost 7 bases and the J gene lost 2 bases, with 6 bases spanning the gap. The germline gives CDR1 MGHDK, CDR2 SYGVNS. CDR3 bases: TGTGCCAGCACGGGGGCTGGGGCCAACGTCCTGACTTTC. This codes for CASTGAGANVLTF.

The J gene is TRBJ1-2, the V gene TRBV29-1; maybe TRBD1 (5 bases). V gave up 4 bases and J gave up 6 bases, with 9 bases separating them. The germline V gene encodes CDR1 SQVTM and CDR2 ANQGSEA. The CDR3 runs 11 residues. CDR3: CSVVGAHGYTF. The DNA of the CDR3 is TGCAGCGTTGTTGGGGCCCATGGCTACACCTTC.

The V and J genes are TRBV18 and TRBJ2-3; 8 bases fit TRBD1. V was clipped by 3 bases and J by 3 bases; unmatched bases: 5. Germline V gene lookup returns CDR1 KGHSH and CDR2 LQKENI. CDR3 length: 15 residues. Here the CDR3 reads CASSPGQVGTDTQYF. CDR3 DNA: TGTGCCAGCTCACCGGGACAGGTTGGTACAGATACGCAGTATTTT.

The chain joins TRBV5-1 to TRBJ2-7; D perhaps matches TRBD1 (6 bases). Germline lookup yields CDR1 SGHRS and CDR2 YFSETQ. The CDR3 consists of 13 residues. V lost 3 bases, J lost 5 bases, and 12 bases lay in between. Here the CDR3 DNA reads TGCGCCAGCAGCTCCACAGGGATACACGAGCAGTACTTC. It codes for CASSSTGIHEQYF. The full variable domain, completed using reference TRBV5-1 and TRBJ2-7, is KAGVTQTPRYLIKTRGQQVTLSCSPISGHRSVSWYQQTPGQGLQFLFEYFSETQRNKGNFPGRFSGRQFSNSRSEMNVSTLELGDSALYLCASSSTGIHEQYFGPGTRLTVT.

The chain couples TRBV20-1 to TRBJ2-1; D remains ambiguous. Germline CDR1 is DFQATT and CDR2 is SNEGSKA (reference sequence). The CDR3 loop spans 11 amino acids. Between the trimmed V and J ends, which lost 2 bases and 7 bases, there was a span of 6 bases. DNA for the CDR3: TGCAGTGCTAGATCGGTTAATGAGCAGTTCTTC. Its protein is CSARSVNEQFF.

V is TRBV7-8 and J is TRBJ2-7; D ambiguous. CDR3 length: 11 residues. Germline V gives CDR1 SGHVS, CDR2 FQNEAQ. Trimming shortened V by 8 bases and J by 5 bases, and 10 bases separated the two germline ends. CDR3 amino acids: CASGQRDEQYF. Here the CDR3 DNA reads TGTGCCAGCGGCCAACGGGACGAGCAGTACTTC.

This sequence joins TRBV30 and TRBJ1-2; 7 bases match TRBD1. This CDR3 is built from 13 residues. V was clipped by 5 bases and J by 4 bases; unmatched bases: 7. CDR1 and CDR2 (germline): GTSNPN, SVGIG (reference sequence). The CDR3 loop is CAWAGTDVYGYTF. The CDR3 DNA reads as TGTGCCTGGGCCGGGACAGACGTCTATGGCTACACCTTC.

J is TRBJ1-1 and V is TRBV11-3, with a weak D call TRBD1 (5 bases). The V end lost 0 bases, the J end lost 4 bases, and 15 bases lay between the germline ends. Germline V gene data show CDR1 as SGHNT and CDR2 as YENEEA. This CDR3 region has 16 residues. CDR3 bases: TGTGCCAGCAGCTTAGATGGTGGGGGGTCGAGCACTGAAGCTTTCTTT. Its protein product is CASSLDGGGSSTEAFF.

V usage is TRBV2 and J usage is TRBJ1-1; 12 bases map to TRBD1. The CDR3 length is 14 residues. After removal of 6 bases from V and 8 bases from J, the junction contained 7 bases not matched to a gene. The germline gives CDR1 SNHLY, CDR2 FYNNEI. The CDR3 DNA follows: TGTGCCAGCAGGACTGGGACAGGGGGCCCCGAAGCTTTCTTT. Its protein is CASRTGTGGPEAFF.

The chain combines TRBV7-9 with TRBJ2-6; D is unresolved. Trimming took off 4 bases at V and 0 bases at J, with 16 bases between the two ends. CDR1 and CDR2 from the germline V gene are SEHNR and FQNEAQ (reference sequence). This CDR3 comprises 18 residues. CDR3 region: CASSSDGYALSGANVLTF. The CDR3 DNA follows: TGTGCCAGCAGCTCCGACGGGTATGCACTCTCTGGGGCCAACGTCCTGACTTTC.